The 16 T cell receptor beta chains listed next were all sequenced from one sample in a study of identifying expanded T cells in peripheral blood. Repertoires were generated with immunoSEQ multiplex PCR, while TCRdb's copy carries only in-frame clones and drops some. The table records more than 55,000 clones, approximately 87% of them present only once. Sequencing used blood. All receptors come from a person aged 18 to 70 in good health.

The chain joins TRBV9 to TRBJ1-3; D is possibly TRBD1 (6 bases). The CDR3 extends over 15 amino acids. Trimming removed 0 bases from V and 4 bases from J, with 11 bases in between. The germline gives CDR1 SGDLS, CDR2 YYNGEE. This chain's CDR3 is CASSVAPGVGNTIYF. The DNA for the CDR3 is TGTGCCAGCAGCGTAGCTCCAGGGGTAGGAAACACCATATATTTT.

This rearrangement joins TRBV19 to TRBJ1-2; unclear D gene. This CDR3 has 14 amino acids. CDR1 is LNHDA, CDR2 SQIVND, per germline (reference sequence). V lost 7 bases and J 0 bases, leaving 12 bases between the germline ends. The CDR3: CASKLRLTNYGYTF. The CDR3 DNA follows: TGTGCCAGTAAGTTGAGGCTCACTAACTATGGCTACACCTTC.

V and J are TRBV30 and TRBJ2-1, with unresolved D. Germline V gives CDR1 GTSNPN, CDR2 SVGIG (reference sequence). The germline V and J ends were trimmed by 2 bases and 4 bases, with 9 bases remaining between them. The CDR3 consists of 13 residues. Here the CDR3 reads CAWSPTRYNEQFF. For the CDR3, the DNA is TGTGCCTGGAGTCCGACAAGATACAATGAGCAGTTCTTC.

The rearrangement joins TRBV7-2 to TRBJ2-4; 11 bases match TRBD2. After removal of 1 base from V and 9 bases from J, the junction contained 8 bases not matched to a gene. Germline loops: CDR1 SGHTA, CDR2 FQGNSA. CDR3 size: 16 residues. CDR3 region: CASSLDPGTSGPIQYF. In DNA, the CDR3 is TGTGCCAGCAGCTTAGATCCCGGGACTAGCGGACCCATTCAGTACTTC.

The genes are TRBV30 and TRBJ1-4; 7 nucleotides agree with TRBD1. V lost 3 bases and J lost 8; bases outside the gene matches: 18. Germline V gene data show CDR1 as GTSNPN and CDR2 as SVGIG (reference sequence). The CDR3 covers 17 residues. The CDR3 loop is CAWRPTGRGQREEKLFF. The DNA for the CDR3 is TGTGCCTGGAGGCCGACGGGGAGGGGACAGAGGGAAGAAAAACTGTTTTTT.

This chain connects TRBV4-2 to TRBJ2-3; either TRBD1 or TRBD2 may fit D (6 bases each). The CDR3 is made up of 14 amino acids. V dropped 7 bases and J dropped 2 bases, with 13 bases sitting between them. Germline V gene sequence: CDR1 LGHNA, CDR2 YNFKEQ. CDR3: CASTGGGDTDTQYF. The CDR3 DNA sequence: TGTGCCAGCACCGGGGGCGGTGACACAGATACGCAGTATTTT.

This clone was seen a few times. This chain uses TRBV19 with TRBJ1-5, with 7 bases lining up with TRBD1. Germline V CDR1 and CDR2: LNHDA, SQIVND (reference sequence). Unmatched junction bases numbered 7, after V lost 3 bases and J lost 5 bases. The CDR3 runs to 15 residues. The CDR3 region is CASSMTRDRHQPQHF. For the CDR3, the DNA is TGTGCCAGTAGTATGACCCGGGACAGACATCAGCCCCAGCATTTT.

The chain combines TRBV5-6 with TRBJ2-7; 8 positions match TRBD1. The CDR3 runs 14 residues. J was trimmed by 5 bases and V by 3 bases; bases with no gene match: 7. Per germline, CDR1 SGHDT and CDR2 YYEEEE. The chain's CDR3 is CASSYGRGRDEQYF. The CDR3 region has the DNA TGTGCCAGCAGCTACGGCAGGGGGCGCGACGAGCAGTACTTC.

This clone came up a few times. The chain employs TRBV6-4 and TRBJ2-3; 11 bases match TRBD2. This CDR3 is built from 17 residues. V lost 0 bases, J lost 1 base, and 3 bases stayed unmatched. CDR1 is MRHNA and CDR2 is SNTAGT in the germline V gene. The CDR3, as DNA: TGTGCCAGCAGTGACTCTAGCGGGGGGGCCGGCACAGATACGCAGTATTTT. This codes for CASSDSSGGAGTDTQYF.

The chain couples TRBV7-8 to TRBJ1-5, with 7 bases identical to TRBD1. There are 14 residues in the CDR3. CDR1 and CDR2 (germline): SGHVS, FQNEAQ. V lost 6 bases, J lost 7 bases, and 9 bases stayed unmatched. In DNA, the CDR3 is TGTGCCAGCAGTCGAAGACAGGGAGGGCAGCCCCAGCATTTT. Translation gives CASSRRQGGQPQHF.

The chain recombines TRBV5-1 with TRBJ1-3, with 10 nucleotides matching TRBD1. The CDR3 is 16 amino acids. The V segment lost 4 bases and the J segment 2 bases; nucleotides outside the gene matches: 6. From germline, CDR1 is SGHRS and CDR2 YFSETQ. CDR3 loop: CASSLIGTGAGNTIYF. DNA of the CDR3: TGCGCCAGCAGCCTAATCGGGACAGGGGCTGGAAACACCATATATTTT. The full variable domain, completed using reference TRBV5-1 and TRBJ1-3, is KAGVTQTPRYLIKTRGQQVTLSCSPISGHRSVSWYQQTPGQGLQFLFEYFSETQRNKGNFPGRFSGRQFSNSRSEMNVSTLELGDSALYLCASSLIGTGAGNTIYFGEGSWLTVV.

V usage is TRBV5-5 and J usage is TRBJ1-2; D ambiguous. The germline V gene encodes CDR1 SGHKS and CDR2 YYEKEE (reference sequence). The CDR3 is made up of 16 amino acids. V lost 3 bases and J 0 bases, leaving 15 bases between the germline ends. In DNA form, the CDR3 reads TGTGCCAGCAGCTCAAGAAACCCGCGGACTAACTATGGCTACACCTTC. Translating gives CASSSRNPRTNYGYTF.

In this sample, this clone turned up once. This sequence joins TRBV2 and TRBJ2-7, with 8 bases lining up with TRBD2. Trimming removed 9 bases from V and 5 bases from J; junction bases left unmatched: 6. CDR3 length equals 12 residues. Germline V lookup: CDR1 SNHLY, CDR2 FYNNEI. CDR3 sequence (DNA): TGTGCCAGTCTGGAAGCGGGAGACGAGCAGTACTTC. This translates into CASLEAGDEQYF.

The V gene is TRBV6-1, the J gene TRBJ1-2, with a weak D call TRBD1 (6 bases). The CDR3 length is 15 residues. In germline, CDR1 is MNHNS, CDR2 SASEGT. V was pared by 4 bases and J by 0 bases, with 12 bases between. The CDR3 region has the DNA TGTGCCAGCAGTGCAAACAGGGTTACTAACTATGGCTACACCTTC. It encodes CASSANRVTNYGYTF.

The sample holds a few counts of this clone. J is TRBJ1-1 and V is TRBV30, with D possibly TRBD1 on 5 matching bases. This CDR3 region has 14 residues. Germline CDR1 is GTSNPN and CDR2 is SVGIG (reference sequence). With 7 bases removed from V and 1 base from J, the gap between germline ends came to 16 bases. The CDR3 loop is CASTAGTRNTEAFF. The CDR3 DNA reads TGTGCCTCAACCGCGGGGACCAGGAACACTGAAGCTTTCTTT.

The rearrangement uses TRBV28 and TRBJ1-5, with a weak D call TRBD1 (6 bases). The CDR3 runs to 14 residues. The V end lost 7 bases, the J end lost 5 bases, and 15 bases lay between the germline ends. Germline CDR1 reads MDHEN; CDR2 reads SYDVKM. CDR3 in DNA: TGTGCCAGCAAGGGGGGGCAGGAATATCAGCCCCAGCATTTT. Protein sequence: CASKGGQEYQPQHF.